These 20 T cell receptor beta chains originate from one sample sequenced in a study of blood T cell repertoires in COVID-19. Profiling relied on immunoSEQ multiplex PCR, and the TCRdb table lists in-frame clones only, not all of them. This sample carries approximately 390,000 clones, around 87% of them seen once, and the ten largest clones take about 2.1%. Sequencing was carried out using peripheral blood. These receptors all come from a woman aged 55 to 70 with COVID-19, enrolled during active disease.

V and J are TRBV5-1 and TRBJ2-5; D possibly corresponds to TRBD1 (5 bases). CDR1 is SGHRS and CDR2 is YFSETQ in the germline V gene. This CDR3 comprises 14 residues. The V and J ends lost 1 base and 2 bases respectively, with 9 bases between them. DNA of the CDR3: TGCGCCAGCAGCTTGTCTTCAGGGCAAGAGACCCAGTACTTC. It encodes CASSLSSGQETQYF.

This clone was seen just once. V and J are TRBV12-3 or TRBV12-4 and TRBJ2-2; D is ambiguous. This CDR3 region has 11 residues. V was clipped by 7 bases and J by 8 bases, with 8 bases between them. The CDR3 DNA reads TGTGCCAGCATTAACCGGGGGGAGCTGTTTTTT. This translates into CASINRGELFF.

This rearrangement joins TRBV4-1 to TRBJ2-2; 7 bases are shared with TRBD2. This CDR3 is built from 14 residues. Trimming cost V 3 bases and J 6 bases; bases outside gene matches: 4. The germline gives CDR1 MGHRA, CDR2 YSYEKL. The DNA for the CDR3 is TGCGCCAGCAGCCACGGACTAGGGCCCGGGGAGCTGTTTTTT. Its protein is CASSHGLGPGELFF.

This clone was detected once. The chain carries TRBV7-6 and TRBJ2-1; the match to TRBD2 covers 11 bases. The CDR3 length is 16 residues. The V segment lost 5 bases and the J segment 4 bases; nucleotides outside the gene matches: 7. The germline V gene encodes CDR1 SGHVS and CDR2 FNYEAQ. CDR3 sequence (DNA): TGTGCCAGCAGCCCGATAGCGGGGGGGCTTTACAATGAGCAGTTCTTC. It yields the protein CASSPIAGGLYNEQFF.

The J gene is TRBJ1-1, the V gene TRBV18; weak D call: TRBD1 (5 bases). There are 15 residues in the CDR3. The germline gives CDR1 KGHSH, CDR2 LQKENI. The ends were cut back, 1 base at V and 1 base at J, with 10 bases in the middle. The CDR3 DNA reads TGTGCCAGCTCACCACAGGGGTCAGGGAACACTGAAGCTTTCTTT. This codes for CASSPQGSGNTEAFF.

Remarks on this clone: The junction shows a germline mismatch at one end, possibly a read error. The chain carries TRBV18 and TRBJ2-5; 13 bases line up with TRBD2. The CDR3 contains 15 residues. CDR1 KGHSH and CDR2 LQKENI come from the germline V gene. CDR3 in DNA: TGTGCCAGCTCGCCACTAGCGGGGGGGCGAGAGACCCAGTACTTC. Residues: CASSPLAGGRETQYF.

The V and J genes are TRBV15 and TRBJ1-5, with D possibly matching TRBD1 (5 bases). The germline V and J ends were trimmed by 0 bases and 6 bases, with 15 bases remaining between them. The CDR3 runs to 16 residues. Germline values: CDR1 LNHNV, CDR2 YYDKDF (reference sequence). The CDR3, as DNA: TGTGCCACCAGCAGAGATTGGGGGGGTTCGTTTCAGCCCCAGCATTTT. Protein: CATSRDWGGSFQPQHF.

The chain employs TRBV11-2 and TRBJ2-5; D is ambiguous. The CDR3 runs to 12 residues. Between the trimmed V and J ends, which lost 3 bases and 7 bases, there was a span of 9 bases. Germline V CDR1 and CDR2: SGHAT, FQNNGV. The CDR3: CASSFLLSTQYF. CDR3 DNA sequence: TGTGCCAGCAGCTTCTTGTTGTCGACCCAGTACTTC.

The V gene is TRBV10-2, the J gene TRBJ2-2, with 15 nucleotides matching TRBD2. Germline CDR1 WSHSY, CDR2 SAAADI. The V gene end was trimmed by 2 bases and the J gene end by 1 base; junction bases not matched to a gene: 8. This CDR3 has 20 residues. In nucleotides, the CDR3 is TGCGCCAGCAGTGAGCTGGGACTAGCGGGGGGTCGACAGAACACCGGGGAGCTGTTTTTT. Translation: CASSELGLAGGRQNTGELFF.

The chain carries TRBV7-2 and TRBJ2-3; TRBD2 aligns across 7 bases. The CDR3 has 16 residues. Germline loops: CDR1 SGHTA, CDR2 FQGNSA. With 4 bases clipped from V and 3 bases from J, the junction kept 10 bases outside the gene matches. DNA for the CDR3: TGTGCCAGCAGCTCCCCCGGGACTAAAAAAACAGATACGCAGTATTTT. It is translated as CASSSPGTKKTDTQYF.

This clone was found once. The same CDR3 can be traced to other DNA sequences in this sample. The chain recombines TRBV5-6 with TRBJ1-1; 7 bases agree with TRBD1. This CDR3 spans 15 amino acids. V dropped 3 bases and J dropped 0; count of bases not matched to a gene: 5. The germline gives CDR1 SGHDT, CDR2 YYEEEE. CDR3: CASSSRQGVNTEAFF. CDR3 DNA: TGTGCCAGCAGCTCAAGACAGGGTGTGAACACTGAAGCTTTCTTT.

The chain has TRBV6-5 and TRBJ1-1, with D perhaps matching TRBD1 (6 bases). The ends were cut back, 5 bases at V and 0 bases at J, with 13 bases in the middle. Germline V gene lookup returns CDR1 MNHEY and CDR2 SVGAGI. The CDR3 runs 15 residues. The CDR3 sequence is CASSPWGQLNTEAFF. CDR3 nucleotides: TGTGCCAGCAGTCCTTGGGGACAATTGAACACTGAAGCTTTCTTT.

This chain connects TRBV5-4 to TRBJ2-5; D is possibly TRBD1 (5 bases). Germline CDR1 and CDR2: SGHNT and YYREEE (reference sequence). Between the trimmed V and J ends, which lost 4 bases and 7 bases, there was a span of 17 bases. This CDR3 is 14 amino acids long. This chain's CDR3 is CASSLQSQGGTQYF. The CDR3 DNA is TGTGCCAGCAGCCTGCAATCGCAGGGCGGGACCCAGTACTTC.

The chain employs TRBV30 and TRBJ2-7; 7 nucleotides match TRBD1. This CDR3 comprises 13 residues. Germline V gene sequence: CDR1 GTSNPN, CDR2 SVGIG (reference sequence). V was pared by 5 bases and J by 3 bases, with 7 bases of the junction left unmatched. The CDR3 region is CAWARDSNYEQYF. CDR3 in DNA: TGTGCCTGGGCACGGGACAGCAACTACGAGCAGTACTTC.

This clone was counted a single time. For the CDR3, the DNA is TGTGCCAGCGGTAGACAGGGGGCCTTTAATTCACCCCTCCACTTT. Residues: CASGRQGAFNSPLHF. The chain joins TRBV5-6 to TRBJ1-6; 10 nucleotides line up with TRBD1. This CDR3 has 15 residues. The ends lost 7 bases at V and 6 bases at J; junction bases unmatched: 7. From germline, CDR1 is SGHDT and CDR2 YYEEEE.

This chain joins TRBV2 and TRBJ2-4, with D perhaps TRBD1 (5 bases). Deletions cut 9 bases from V and 6 bases from J, with 12 bases between. CDR1 and CDR2 (germline): SNHLY, FYNNEI. The CDR3 is made up of 12 amino acids. The CDR3, as DNA: TGTGCCAGTCGAAGGCAGGGAAACATTCAGTACTTC. Protein: CASRRQGNIQYF.

V and J are TRBV28 and TRBJ2-7; D is unclear. CDR3 size: 12 residues. The ends were cut back, 4 bases at V and 6 bases at J, with 10 bases in the middle. The germline CDR1 and CDR2 sequences are MDHEN and SYDVKM. The CDR3 region is CASSSSTSEQYF. The CDR3 DNA follows: TGTGCCAGCAGTTCCTCGACAAGCGAGCAGTACTTC.

This clone was detected only a few times. The chain couples TRBV6-5 to TRBJ1-1; 8 bases are a match to TRBD1. CDR3 size: 13 residues. Germline trimming cut 6 bases from V and 8 bases from J; bases unmatched to any gene: 8. Germline lookup yields CDR1 MNHEY and CDR2 SVGAGI. CDR3: CASRGTGPREAFF. The CDR3, as DNA: TGTGCCAGCAGGGGGACAGGACCCAGGGAAGCTTTCTTT.

V gene TRBV7-9 combines with J gene TRBJ2-7; D gene ambiguous. Germline assignment: CDR1 SEHNR and CDR2 FQNEAQ (reference sequence). Deletions cut 4 bases from V and 2 bases from J, with 12 bases between. The CDR3 has 14 residues. CDR3 protein: CASSSTTSPYEQYF. CDR3 in DNA: TGTGCCAGCAGCTCCACTACTTCCCCCTACGAGCAGTACTTC.

The chain has TRBV10-2 and TRBJ1-1, with 8 nucleotides matching TRBD1. The V segment lost 7 bases and the J segment 0 bases; nucleotides outside the gene matches: 10. There are 16 residues in the CDR3. Germline CDR1 and CDR2: WSHSY and SAAADI. CDR3 bases: TGCGCCAGCAACCCGACAGGGGAGTCCATGAACACTGAAGCTTTCTTT. This translates into CASNPTGESMNTEAFF.